These T cell receptor beta chains were read from a single sample in a study of a mutant IDH1 vaccine in newly diagnosed glioma. Their target antigens are unknown. Assay used: immunoSEQ multiplex PCR; TCRdb lists only in-frame clones, some missing. The profile shows more than 25,000 clones, more than 75% of them singletons. Here the sequenced sample was PBMCs, taken from a glioma patient whose treatment included an IDH1 peptide vaccine. These receptors came from a man aged 50 or older with glioma. The CDR3 runs from the conserved cysteine through the conserved F or W. A D gene is named only where the DNA matches it firmly. Some rows have no size entry. The others give once, few or many, or a class for an expanded clone.

>NA|NA|TRBJ1-1|TRBV5-1
TGCGCCAGCAGCTTGGATTCCGGATATAACACTGAAGCTTTCTTT
CASSLDSGYNTEAFF
>NA|TRBD1|TRBJ2-2|TRBV28
TGTGCCAGCAGACCAGGGGGGAACACCGGGGAGCTGTTTTTT
CASRPGGNTGELFF
>NA|TRBD2|TRBJ2-4|TRBV2
TGTGCCAGAACCGGGACTAAAGGTCTAGCCAAAAACATTCAGTACTTC
CARTGTKGLAKNIQYF
>few|NA|TRBJ2-5|TRBV18
TGTGCCAGCTCACCCGAGGGATATGAGACCCAGTACTTC
CASSPEGYETQYF
>NA|TRBD2|TRBJ2-5|TRBV7-9
TGTGCCAGCAGCCGGGGGGGGCGGGAGTGGGAAGAGACCCAGTACTTC
CASSRGGREWEETQYF
>NA|TRBD2|TRBJ2-3|TRBV11-3
TGTGCCAGCAGCCTCCCCGGACTAGCGGGGGCCGGTACGCAGTATTTT
CASSLPGLAGAGTQYF
>NA|NA|TRBJ1-1|TRBV6-5
TGTGCCAGCAGTAACCGGGCAGAAGCTTTCTTT
CASSNRAEAFF
>NA|TRBD1|TRBJ2-4|TRBV5-4
TGTGCCAGCAGCCGCTTGGGAACAGGGGTAAACATTCAGTACTTC
CASSRLGTGVNIQYF
>NA|NA|TRBJ2-7|TRBV5-1
TGCGCCAGCAGCTTGGCCCTCGGATTGAGCTCCTACGAGCAGTACTTC
CASSLALGLSSYEQYF
>NA|NA|TRBJ1-5|TRBV27
TGTGCCAGCAGTTTAGCCGGAACTCAGCCCCAGCATTTT
CASSLAGTQPQHF
>NA|TRBD2|TRBJ2-1|TRBV15
TGTGCCACCAGAGGAGGGACTAGCGGGAGGTACAATGAGCAGTTCTTC
CATRGGTSGRYNEQFF
>few|NA|TRBJ1-3|TRBV9
TGTGCCAGCAGCGTAGGGGGATTTGGAAACACCATATATTTT
CASSVGGFGNTIYF
>NA|TRBD2|TRBJ2-7|TRBV29-1
TGCAGCGTTGAGCGTGGGAGGGGCGGCGAGCAGTACTTC
CSVERGRGGEQYF
>NA|NA|TRBJ1-5|TRBV6-5
TGTGCCAGCAGTTACGGGCGCGGTCAGCCCCAGCATTTT
CASSYGRGQPQHF
>NA|NA|TRBJ1-4|TRBV2
TGTGCCAGCAGTAGAAACAGGGAAAAACTGTTTTTT
CASSRNREKLFF
>NA|NA|TRBJ2-7|TRBV4-1
TGCGCCAGCAGCCAAGGGGGGGCAGGCAACTACGAGCAGTACTTC
CASSQGGAGNYEQYF
>NA|NA|TRBJ1-3|TRBV19
TGTGCCAGTAAGCGGGAGCAAGGGCTTGGAAACACCATATATTTT
CASKREQGLGNTIYF
>NA|NA|TRBJ2-2|TRBV4-3
TGCGCCAGCAGCCAAGAAAGCGGTGACGGGGAGCTGTTTTTT
CASSQESGDGELFF
>NA|TRBD2|TRBJ2-7|TRBV4-2
TGTGCCAGCAGCCAAGAAGGACTAGCGGGACTCTACGAGCAGTACTTC
CASSQEGLAGLYEQYF
>NA|NA|TRBJ1-2|TRBV7-9
TGTGCCAGCAGCCCCGTTGAAAGTGGGGGCGAGGGCTACACCTTC
CASSPVESGGEGYTF
>NA|NA|TRBJ2-1|TRBV4-1
TGCGCCAGCAGCCAAGGCCTATTCAATGAGCAGTTCTTC
CASSQGLFNEQFF
>NA|NA|TRBJ1-4|TRBV11-2
TGTGCCAGCAGCTTGGTGGGGTCGGCAATGCGGTGGGAAAAACTGTTTTTT
CASSLVGSAMRWEKLFF
>NA|NA|TRBJ2-2|TRBV29-1
TGCAGCGTTGTGGGCGGGTCGAACACCGGGGAGCTGTTTTTT
CSVVGGSNTGELFF
>few|TRBD1|TRBJ2-3|TRBV18
TGTGCCAGCTCACCTCGACAGGGAAGCACAGATACGCAGTATTTT
CASSPRQGSTDTQYF
>NA|TRBD2|TRBJ2-1|TRBV7-9
TGTGCCAGCAGCAATAGCGGGTTCTACAATGAGCAGTTCTTC
CASSNSGFYNEQFF
>NA|TRBD1|TRBJ1-6|TRBV5-1
TGCGCCAGCAGCTTGGGAGGGACAGGGAGCTCCTATAATTCACCCCTCCACTTT
CASSLGGTGSSYNSPLHF
>few|NA|TRBJ1-1|TRBV6-1
TGTGCCAGCAGTGAACACAGCATCACTGAAGCTTTCTTT
CASSEHSITEAFF
>NA|NA|TRBJ1-1|TRBV13
TGTGCCAGCAGCCTCGGACATAGGAACACTGAAGCTTTCTTT
CASSLGHRNTEAFF
>NA|NA|TRBJ2-7|TRBV6-6
TGTGCCGTACAGGGTCCGGGCTACGAGCAGTACTTC
CAVQGPGYEQYF
>NA|TRBD1|TRBJ2-5|TRBV5-1
TGCGCCAGCAGCTGGACAGGTCAAGAGACCCAGTACTTC
CASSWTGQETQYF
>NA|NA|TRBJ2-7|TRBV7-9
TGTGCCAGCAGCTTGGCCGGGACCTCCTACGAGCAGTACTTC
CASSLAGTSYEQYF
>NA|NA|TRBJ2-7|TRBV4-1
TGCGCCAGCAGCCATGACACAGGGCCTCTCGAGCAGTACTTC
CASSHDTGPLEQYF
>NA|NA|TRBJ1-5|TRBV5-6
TGTGCCAGCAGCTTACTCGTTGGCAATCAGCCCCAGCATTTT
CASSLLVGNQPQHF
>NA|NA|TRBJ1-5|TRBV7-9
TGTGCCAGCAGCCCAGCGGGGGGTCCGCAGCCCCAGCATTTT
CASSPAGGPQPQHF
>NA|NA|TRBJ1-1|TRBV29-1
TGCAGCCTGAATGTCAGGGCGAACACTGAAGCTTTCTTT
CSLNVRANTEAFF
>once|NA|TRBJ1-2|TRBV5-1
TGCGCCAGCAGCCTCACGACAGGAACGAACTATGGCTACACCTTC
CASSLTTGTNYGYTF
>once|NA|TRBJ2-3|TRBV14
TGTGCCAGCAGCCCGACCGGGACCTTCACAGATACGCAGTATTTT
CASSPTGTFTDTQYF
>NA|NA|TRBJ1-2|TRBV19
TGTGCCAGTAGTATAGGGGCAGAAGAATTTTATGGCTACACCTTC
CASSIGAEEFYGYTF
>NA|NA|TRBJ2-7|TRBV5-5
TGTGCCAGCAGCTTGTCCGACGCTAAGCAGTACTTC
CASSLSDAKQYF
>NA|NA|TRBJ2-2|TRBV11-2
TGTGCCAGCAGCTTAATGGGATCCACCGGGGAGCTGTTTTTT
CASSLMGSTGELFF
>once|NA|TRBJ2-7|TRBV29-1
TGCAGCGTTGAACAGGGGAGTCCCTACGAGCAGTACTTC
CSVEQGSPYEQYF
>NA|TRBD1|TRBJ2-5|TRBV5-1
TGCGCCAGCAGCCGGACAGGGGGCTTTCTGGAGACCCAGTACTTC
CASSRTGGFLETQYF
>NA|NA|TRBJ2-3|TRBV6-5
TGTGCCAGCAGTTCCATAGCGCGACTCACAGATACGCAGTATTTT
CASSSIARLTDTQYF
>NA|NA|TRBJ1-6|TRBV4-3
TGCGCCAGCAGCCAAGATCCCGGGGGGTATGGTTCACCCCTCCACTTT
CASSQDPGGYGSPLHF
>NA|NA|TRBJ2-3|TRBV30
TGTGCCTGGAAGGCTCCGGACCTTTCGGGTACGCAGTATTTT
CAWKAPDLSGTQYF